This T cell receptor (beta chain) was sequenced for a study of T cells in Graves' hyperthyroidism and ophthalmopathy. On the study more broadly: At the time of initial diagnosis and before any treatment, peripheral blood was collected.

The V and J ends lost 6 bases and 7 bases, in that order; junction bases with no gene match: 21. Germline V gene sequence: CDR1 SQVTM, CDR2 ANQGSEA. This CDR3 is built from 17 residues. This clonotype occurred a few times. Its specificity is unknown. Hyperthyroidism in the patients, aged 18 to 65, was newly diagnosed and under 2 months in duration. Findings of the study overall: Most thyroid clonotypes with frequency above 0.001 were detected in blood.

Researchers took RNA transcripts and amplified the TCR beta CDR3 regions from them. HTBI primers were the set used in a first-round RT-PCR of the TCR CDR3. TCRdb re-derived calls from the multiplex PCR reads in MiXCR, one entry per CDR3 protein. The sample shows around 300,000 distinct CDR3 sequences, around 14% of them seen only once. The rearrangement uses TRBV29-1 and TRBJ2-1; 7 bases line up with TRBD2. This sequence originates from a woman aged 25-40 years with Graves' hyperthyroidism. Sample: blood. This CDR3 reads CSVKGSRVAGASNEQFF. The CDR3 nucleotides are TGCAGCGTGAAAGGGAGCCGGGTCGCGGGAGCGTCGAATGAGCAGTTCTTC.